The entry below gives a single TCR beta chain sequence along with its context. Its antigen is undetermined. This sample is part of a study of blood T cells in healthy people across ages. Study-level results: The percentage of naive T cells correlated strongly with TCR beta diversity.

This CDR3 is built from 13 residues. Per the germline V gene, CDR1 is SGHTA and CDR2 is FQGNSA. The V segment lost 3 bases and the J segment 12 bases; nucleotides outside the gene matches: 5. Primers used in a second PCR of about 7 to 12 cycles were a sample-barcoded 5' primer and a J-beta primer mix. TCRdb processed the 5' RACE reads anew with MiXCR; each CDR3 protein has one entry. The sample yields some 860,000 distinct CDR3 sequences, about 61% seen once. The sequenced sample was blood. J is TRBJ1-4 and V is TRBV7-2; 9 bases line up with TRBD1. The receptor comes from a man aged 35 to 55 in good health. CDR3 nucleotide sequence: TGTGCCAGCAGCTTTGGGACAGGGATAGAACTGTTTTTT. Its translation: CASSFGTGIELFF.